This T cell receptor beta chain is from a study of blood T cell repertoires in COVID-19. The V gene end was trimmed by 4 bases and the J gene end by 1 base; junction bases not matched to a gene: 12. The CDR3 runs 19 residues. Germline lookup yields CDR1 SGHDN and CDR2 FVKESK. Participants came from roughly 24 US areas, aged about 18 to 89 years. Only in-frame clones appear in the TCRdb table, and some are missing; sequencing was by immunoSEQ multiplex PCR. The sample carries 230,000 or so clones, about 87% recorded once. The sample was PBMCs or T cells enriched from blood (not recorded which). This sequence joins TRBV14 and TRBJ2-3; 12 nucleotides line up with TRBD2. This clonotype originated in a woman in her twenties or thirties who had recovered from COVID-19. CDR3 residues: CASSPRPGRLAGGTDTQYF. In nucleotides, the CDR3 is TGTGCCAGCAGCCCAAGGCCGGGGAGACTAGCGGGGGGCACAGATACGCAGTATTTT. The full variable domain, in which reference TRBV14 and TRBJ2-3 provide the parts outside the CDR3, is EAGVTQFPSHSVIEKGQTVTLRCDPISGHDNLYWYRRVMGKEIKFLLHFVKESKQDESGMPNNRFLAERTGGTYSTLKVQPAELEDSGVYFCASSPRPGRLAGGTDTQYFGPGTRLTVL.